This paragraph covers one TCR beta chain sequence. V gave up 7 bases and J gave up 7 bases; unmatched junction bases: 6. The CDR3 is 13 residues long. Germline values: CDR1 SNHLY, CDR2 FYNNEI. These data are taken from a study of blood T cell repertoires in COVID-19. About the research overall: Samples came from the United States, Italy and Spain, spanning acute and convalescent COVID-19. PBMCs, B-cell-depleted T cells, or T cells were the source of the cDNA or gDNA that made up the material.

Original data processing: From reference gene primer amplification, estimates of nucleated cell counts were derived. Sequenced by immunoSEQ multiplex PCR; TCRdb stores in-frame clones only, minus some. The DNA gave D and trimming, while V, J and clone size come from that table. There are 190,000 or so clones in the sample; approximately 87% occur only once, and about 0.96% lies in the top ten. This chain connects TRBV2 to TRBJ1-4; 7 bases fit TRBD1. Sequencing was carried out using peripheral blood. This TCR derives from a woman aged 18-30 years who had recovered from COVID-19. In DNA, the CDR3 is TGTGCCAGCAAGGGGGCGGCTGGTGAAAAACTGTTTTTT. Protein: CASKGAAGEKLFF. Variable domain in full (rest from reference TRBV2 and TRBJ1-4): EPEVTQTPSHQVTQMGQEVILRCVPISNHLYFYWYRQILGQKVEFLVSFYNNEISEKSEIFDDQFSVERPDGSNFTLKIRSTKLEDSAMYFCASKGAAGEKLFFGSGTQLSVL.